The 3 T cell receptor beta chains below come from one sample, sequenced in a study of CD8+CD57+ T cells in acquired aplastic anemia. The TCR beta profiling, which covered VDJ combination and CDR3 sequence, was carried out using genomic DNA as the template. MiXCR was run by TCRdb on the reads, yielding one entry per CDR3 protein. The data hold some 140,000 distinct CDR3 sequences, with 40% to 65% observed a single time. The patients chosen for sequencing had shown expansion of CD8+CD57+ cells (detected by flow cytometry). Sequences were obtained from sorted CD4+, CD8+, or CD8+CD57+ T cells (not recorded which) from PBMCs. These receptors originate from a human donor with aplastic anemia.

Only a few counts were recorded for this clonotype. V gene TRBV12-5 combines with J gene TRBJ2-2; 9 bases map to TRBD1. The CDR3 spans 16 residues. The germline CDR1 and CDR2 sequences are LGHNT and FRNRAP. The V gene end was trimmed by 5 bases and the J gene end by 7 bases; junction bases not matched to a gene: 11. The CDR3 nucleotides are TGTGCTAGTGGTGTATGGACAGGGGTTGGAAACGGGGAGCTGTTTTTT. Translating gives CASGVWTGVGNGELFF.

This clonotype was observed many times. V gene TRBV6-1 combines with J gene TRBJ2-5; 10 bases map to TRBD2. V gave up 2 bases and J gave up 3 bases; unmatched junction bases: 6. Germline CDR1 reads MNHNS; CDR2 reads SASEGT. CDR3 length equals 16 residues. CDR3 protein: CASSELAGGREETQYF. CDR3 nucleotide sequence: TGTGCCAGCAGTGAATTAGCGGGGGGACGGGAAGAGACCCAGTACTTC.

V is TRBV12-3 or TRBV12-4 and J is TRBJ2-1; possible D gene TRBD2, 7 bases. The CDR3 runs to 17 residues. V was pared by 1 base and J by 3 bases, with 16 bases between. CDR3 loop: CASSLEVGGASYNEQFF. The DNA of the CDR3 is TGTGCCAGCAGTTTAGAGGTTGGGGGGGCTAGCTACAATGAGCAGTTCTTC.